This is a list of T cell receptor beta chains from one sample in a study of tumor-infiltrating lymphocytes in localized non-small cell lung cancer. Data came from immunoSEQ multiplex PCR; TCRdb stores just in-frame clones and leaves some out. The profile shows approximately 4,000 clones, around 79% of them singletons. The sequenced material came from uninvolved lung tissue not adjacent to the tumor. These receptors were taken from a human donor with non-small cell lung cancer. The CDR3 runs from the conserved cysteine through the conserved F or W. The D gene is left open where the match is weak. A row's size may be missing; if present it is once, few, many or a size class.

V	size	J	D	CDR3	DNA
TRBV4-2	NA	TRBJ2-1	NA	CASGTLSYNEQFF	TGTGCCAGCGGGACCCTCTCCTACAATGAGCAGTTCTTC
TRBV19	NA	TRBJ1-1	NA	CASSITHTVNTEAFF	TGTGCCAGTAGTATTACCCACACGGTGAACACTGAAGCTTTCTTT
TRBV9	NA	TRBJ1-5	NA	CASSVHSNQPQHF	TGTGCCAGCAGCGTTCATAGCAATCAGCCCCAGCATTTT
TRBV7-2	few	TRBJ1-5	TRBD1	CASSPLKGATQPQHF	TGTGCCAGCAGCCCTCTCAAGGGGGCGACTCAGCCCCAGCATTTT
TRBV7-8	once	TRBJ1-1	NA	CASSLGRGMNTEAFF	TGTGCCAGCAGCTTAGGAAGGGGAATGAACACTGAAGCTTTCTTT
TRBV18	NA	TRBJ1-2	NA	CASSPGDGYTF	TGTGCCAGCTCCCCCGGGGATGGCTACACCTTC
TRBV7-9	NA	TRBJ1-1	NA	CASSLVGRNTEAFF	TGTGCCAGCAGCTTAGTAGGGCGGAACACTGAAGCTTTCTTT
TRBV4-3	NA	TRBJ1-2	NA	CASSQERGRELGGYTF	TGCGCCAGCAGCCAAGAGAGGGGCAGGGAATTGGGTGGCTACACCTTC
TRBV27	NA	TRBJ2-5	TRBD2	CASSWGSGGETQYF	TGTGCCAGCAGTTGGGGTAGCGGGGGGGAGACCCAGTACTTC
TRBV10-2	few	TRBJ2-1	NA	CASSESLNEQFF	TGCGCCAGCAGTGAGTCGTTGAATGAGCAGTTCTTC
TRBV5-6	NA	TRBJ1-1	NA	CASSWGHSNTEAFF	TGTGCCAGCAGCTGGGGACACTCGAACACTGAAGCTTTCTTT
TRBV6-5	NA	TRBJ2-7	TRBD1	CASSYSGGDAYEQYF	TGTGCCAGCAGTTACTCAGGGGGCGACGCCTACGAGCAGTACTTC
TRBV19	NA	TRBJ2-1	NA	CASTLTAGSPRISYNEQFF	TGTGCCAGTACCCTAACGGCTGGAAGTCCAAGGATTTCCTACAATGAGCAGTTCTTC
TRBV2	NA	TRBJ2-7	TRBD2	CAGAGTSSYEQYF	TGTGCCGGGGCCGGGACTAGCTCCTACGAGCAGTACTTC
TRBV30	large	TRBJ1-1	NA	CAWSRGENTEAFF	TGTGCCTGGAGTCGCGGAGAGAACACTGAAGCTTTCTTT
TRBV6-1	NA	TRBJ1-2	NA	CASSEGGRIYYGYTF	TGTGCCAGCAGTGAAGGGGGGCGGATCTACTATGGCTACACCTTC
TRBV7-2	NA	TRBJ1-2	NA	CASSLEGTGLGGYTF	TGTGCCAGCAGCTTAGAAGGAACAGGGTTGGGTGGCTACACCTTC
TRBV27	NA	TRBJ2-5	NA	CASSLIGASETQYF	TGTGCCAGCAGTCTAATCGGGGCTTCAGAGACCCAGTACTTC
TRBV27	NA	TRBJ2-1	NA	CASSLEPYNEQFF	TGTGCCAGCAGTTTGGAACCATACAATGAGCAGTTCTTC
TRBV5-1	NA	TRBJ2-7	NA	CASSFGSLSASYEQYF	TGCGCCAGCAGCTTTGGCAGCCTCTCCGCCTCCTACGAGCAGTACTTC
TRBV11-3	few	TRBJ1-1	NA	CASSFWSGNTEAFF	TGTGCCAGCAGCTTCTGGTCGGGGAACACTGAAGCTTTCTTT
TRBV5-1	NA	TRBJ2-1	TRBD2	CASSFPSGGDEQFF	TGCGCCAGCAGCTTTCCTAGCGGGGGTGATGAGCAGTTCTTC
TRBV28	NA	TRBJ1-3	NA	CASSFGNTIYF	TGTGCCAGCAGTTTCGGAAACACCATATATTTT
TRBV5-6	NA	TRBJ2-3	NA	CASTGTPAQNTQYF	TGTGCCAGCACTGGGACTCCGGCCCAGAATACGCAGTATTTT
TRBV6-5	NA	TRBJ1-1	TRBD1	CASSYLDRVPTEAFF	TGTGCCAGCAGTTACCTGGACAGGGTTCCCACTGAAGCTTTCTTT
TRBV27	NA	TRBJ1-2	NA	CASSSDVLNYGYTF	TGTGCCAGCAGTTCAGACGTATTAAACTATGGCTACACCTTC
TRBV7-2	NA	TRBJ1-1	NA	CASSFQHGNTEAFF	TGTGCCAGCAGCTTTCAACACGGGAACACTGAAGCTTTCTTT
TRBV7-9	NA	TRBJ1-1	NA	CASNLNTEAFF	TGTGCCAGCAACCTGAACACTGAAGCTTTCTTT
TRBV30	once	TRBJ2-7	TRBD1	CAWSVSGTGTYEQYF	TGTGCCTGGAGTGTGTCCGGGACAGGAACCTACGAGCAGTACTTC
TRBV10-3	once	TRBJ2-2	NA	CAISEGSANTGELFF	TGTGCCATCAGTGAGGGCAGCGCGAACACCGGGGAGCTGTTTTTT
TRBV11-2	NA	TRBJ2-2	NA	CASSSQGPGELFF	TGTGCCAGCAGCTCTCAGGGTCCCGGGGAGCTGTTTTTT
TRBV14	NA	TRBJ2-7	NA	CASSQGGTVPYEQYF	TGTGCCAGCAGCCAGGGGGGTACTGTTCCCTACGAGCAGTACTTC
TRBV6-5	NA	TRBJ2-1	NA	CASSYGRGGHNEQFF	TGTGCCAGCAGTTACGGCCGAGGAGGGCACAATGAGCAGTTCTTC
TRBV7-3	NA	TRBJ2-2	TRBD2	CASSLASGGANTGELFF	TGTGCCAGCAGCTTAGCTAGCGGGGGGGCGAACACCGGGGAGCTGTTTTTT
TRBV27	NA	TRBJ2-4	NA	CASSLLKEGYNKNIQYF	TGTGCCAGCAGTTTATTGAAAGAGGGTTATAACAAAAACATTCAGTACTTC
TRBV10-3	once	TRBJ2-2	TRBD1	CAISGDRTYTGELFF	TGTGCCATCAGTGGGGACAGGACATACACCGGGGAGCTGTTTTTT
TRBV10-3	NA	TRBJ1-1	NA	CAISAKPGSNTEAFF	TGTGCCATCAGTGCGAAACCGGGATCGAACACTGAAGCTTTCTTT
TRBV6-5	large	TRBJ1-1	NA	CASSPEAFF	TGTGCCAGCAGCCCTGAAGCTTTCTTT
TRBV5-1	NA	TRBJ2-7	NA	CASKGTAETYEQYF	TGCGCCAGCAAAGGAACGGCCGAGACCTACGAGCAGTACTTC
TRBV10-2	once	TRBJ1-1	NA	CASSEGEGPEAFF	TGCGCCAGCAGTGAGGGGGAAGGGCCTGAAGCTTTCTTT
TRBV6-1	NA	TRBJ1-4	NA	CASSEARSAEANRQTNEKLFF	TGTGCCAGCAGTGAAGCGCGTTCGGCCGAGGCAAATCGGCAAACTAATGAAAAACTGTTTTTT
TRBV11-3	NA	TRBJ2-7	NA	CASSLGSHYEQYF	TGTGCCAGCAGCTTAGGATCCCACTACGAGCAGTACTTC
TRBV27	NA	TRBJ1-2	TRBD1	CASSLTGTGLGYTF	TGTGCCAGCAGTTTGACTGGGACAGGACTTGGCTACACCTTC
TRBV11-3	NA	TRBJ1-2	NA	CASTDTNYGYTF	TGTGCCAGTACCGACACGAACTATGGCTACACCTTC